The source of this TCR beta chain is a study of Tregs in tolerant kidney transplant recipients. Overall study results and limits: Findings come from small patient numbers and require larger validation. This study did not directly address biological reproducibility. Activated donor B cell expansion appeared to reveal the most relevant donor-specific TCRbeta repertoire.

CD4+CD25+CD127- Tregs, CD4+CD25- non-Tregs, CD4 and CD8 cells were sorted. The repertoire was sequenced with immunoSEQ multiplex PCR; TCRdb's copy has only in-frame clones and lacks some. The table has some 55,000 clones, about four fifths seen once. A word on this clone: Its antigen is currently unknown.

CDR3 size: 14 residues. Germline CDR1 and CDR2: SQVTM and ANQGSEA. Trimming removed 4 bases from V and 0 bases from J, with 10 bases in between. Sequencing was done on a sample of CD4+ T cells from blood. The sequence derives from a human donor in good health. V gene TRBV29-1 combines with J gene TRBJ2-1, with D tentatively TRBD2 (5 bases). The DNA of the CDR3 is TGCAGCGTTGTTGGGAGCCTCTCCTACAATGAGCAGTTCTTC. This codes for CSVVGSLSYNEQFF.